Each of the 26 T cell receptor beta chains below was sequenced from the same sample in a study of control samples from healthy donors and cancer patients. The assay was immunoSEQ multiplex PCR, and TCRdb's table has in-frame clones only and misses some. The sample shows roughly 140,000 clones, over 90% of them seen only once. Material for sequencing was blood. The receptors shown here come from a man in his fifties in good health.

The rearrangement joins TRBV20-1 to TRBJ1-2; no reliable D call. Trimming shortened V by 7 bases and J by 2 bases, and 8 bases separated the two germline ends. CDR1 is DFQATT, CDR2 SNEGSKA, per germline (reference sequence). This CDR3 comprises 11 residues. CDR3 coding DNA: TGCAGTGGGTTCGAAAACTATGGCTACACCTTC. As protein: CSGFENYGYTF.

V usage is TRBV11-2 and J usage is TRBJ2-1; D possibly corresponds to TRBD2 (6 bases). The CDR3 is made up of 14 amino acids. Germline V gene data show CDR1 as SGHAT and CDR2 as FQNNGV. Trimming shortened V by 9 bases and J by 5 bases, and 17 bases separated the two germline ends. CDR3 loop: CARTEGGLNNEQFF. CDR3 nucleotide sequence: TGTGCCAGAACAGAGGGAGGCCTAAACAATGAGCAGTTCTTC.

The V call is TRBV4-1, the J call TRBJ2-7; 10 bases line up with TRBD2. The CDR3 has 18 amino acids. Germline CDR1 MGHRA, CDR2 YSYEKL. Trimming took 0 bases from V and 2 from J; bases not matched to a gene: 10. The CDR3 region has the DNA TGCGCCAGCAGCCAAGAACCCCTCCCCCTAGCGGGAGCCTACGAGCAGTACTTC. Its translation is CASSQEPLPLAGAYEQYF.

The gene calls are TRBV21-1 and TRBJ2-7; the table's D call TRBD1 went unverified against the DNA. TRBV21-1 is recorded as a pseudogene. This CDR3 comprises 15 residues. Here the CDR3 DNA reads TGTGCCCTGAGCAACCTGGGACAGGGACTCTACGAGCAGTACTTC. It encodes CALSNLGQGLYEQYF.

The V call is TRBV25-1, the J call TRBJ2-7; D unclear. The V and J ends lost 5 bases and 7 bases respectively, with 18 bases between them. Per germline, CDR1 MGHDK and CDR2 SYGVNS. There are 14 residues in the CDR3. CDR3 loop: CASSRNSVPREQYF. CDR3 DNA sequence: TGTGCCAGCAGTCGGAACTCCGTCCCACGAGAGCAGTACTTC.

The chain is built from TRBV5-4 and TRBJ2-1, with 10 nucleotides matching TRBD1. There are 15 residues in the CDR3. The V gene end was trimmed by 5 bases and the J gene end by 2 bases; junction bases not matched to a gene: 4. Germline loops: CDR1 SGHNT, CDR2 YYREEE (reference sequence). For the CDR3, the DNA is TGTGCCAGCAGAATGGACAGGGGGACCTACAATGAGCAGTTCTTC. It specifies CASRMDRGTYNEQFF.

V is TRBV3-1 (or the pseudogene TRBV3-2) and J is TRBJ2-7; D not resolved. This CDR3 spans 14 amino acids. The V end was cut by 0 bases, the J end by 0 bases, with 6 bases between. Germline V gives CDR1 LGHDT, CDR2 YNNKEL (reference sequence). CDR3 region: CASSQEVSSYEQYF. CDR3 coding DNA: TGTGCCAGCAGCCAAGAGGTGAGCTCCTACGAGCAGTACTTC.

This chain connects TRBV5-1 to TRBJ2-7; 7 bases agree with TRBD2. The germline CDR1 and CDR2 sequences are SGHRS and YFSETQ. The V and J ends lost 0 bases and 6 bases, in that order; junction bases with no gene match: 3. The CDR3 sequence is 13 residues long. CDR3 nucleotide sequence: TGCGCCAGCAGCTTGGTGGTAGCGGGCGAGCAGTACTTC. Translation gives CASSLVVAGEQYF.

The rearrangement links TRBV28 to TRBJ2-3, with D perhaps TRBD1 (5 bases). Germline CDR1 reads MDHEN; CDR2 reads SYDVKM. V lost 7 bases to trimming and J lost 2 bases, with 13 bases between them. This CDR3 contains 14 residues. CDR3 DNA: TGTGCCAGCATCAATACAGGCCACACAGATACGCAGTATTTT. Protein sequence: CASINTGHTDTQYF.

The V and J genes are TRBV6-2 or TRBV6-3 and TRBJ1-1; tentative D call: TRBD1 (5 bases). With 5 bases removed from V and 1 base from J, the gap between germline ends came to 11 bases. Germline CDR1 and CDR2: MNHEY and SVGEGT. CDR3 length: 14 amino acids. The CDR3 reads CASSNLGQNTEAFF. The CDR3 DNA is TGTGCCAGCAGTAACCTCGGACAGAACACTGAAGCTTTCTTT.

The chain has TRBV20-1 and TRBJ2-5, with D perhaps given as TRBD1 or TRBD2 (5 bases each). V was shortened by 3 bases and J by 5 bases, with 19 bases between the two germline ends. The CDR3 consists of 15 residues. CDR1 is DFQATT, CDR2 SNEGSKA, per germline (reference sequence). The CDR3: CSASDTGTYGETQYF. In DNA, the CDR3 is TGCAGTGCTAGTGACACCGGGACCTATGGGGAGACCCAGTACTTC.

This rearrangement joins TRBV6-1 to TRBJ2-5; D may be TRBD1 (6 bases). The V gene's germline CDR1 is MNHNS and CDR2 SASEGT. The CDR3 is made up of 16 amino acids. V was pared by 4 bases and J by 5 bases, with 20 bases between. DNA for the CDR3: TGTGCCAGCAGTGGACTCCGCGGCAGGGGTAGTGAGACCCAGTACTTC. Amino acid sequence: CASSGLRGRGSETQYF.

The CDR3 nucleotides are TGTGCCAGCGGCACAGGGGGAAATTCACCCCTCCACTTT. Translation gives CASGTGGNSPLHF. The chain has TRBV6-5 and TRBJ1-6; 8 positions match TRBD1. The V gene end was trimmed by 8 bases and the J gene end by 7 bases; junction bases not matched to a gene: 4. The CDR3 loop spans 13 amino acids. Germline loops: CDR1 MNHEY, CDR2 SVGAGI.

The J gene is TRBJ2-5, the V gene TRBV13; TRBD2 matches at 8 bases. J lost 1 base, V lost 1 base, and 8 bases had no gene match. There are 17 residues in the CDR3. Germline V gene data show CDR1 as PRHDT and CDR2 as FYEKMQ (reference sequence). The CDR3 is CASSLVGLAGTQETQYF. DNA for the CDR3: TGTGCCAGCAGCTTAGTGGGGTTAGCGGGGACCCAAGAGACCCAGTACTTC.

The V gene is TRBV5-1, the J gene TRBJ2-2; tentatively, D is TRBD1 (6 bases). Germline CDR1 SGHRS, CDR2 YFSETQ. The CDR3 spans 17 residues. V gave up 4 bases and J gave up 1 base, with 17 bases separating them. The DNA of the CDR3 is TGCGCCAGCAGCCCAGGTGGGGGACACCTGAACACCGGGGAGCTGTTTTTT. Its protein product is CASSPGGGHLNTGELFF.

V is TRBV28 and J is TRBJ2-1; 11 bases line up with TRBD2. Germline CDR1 and CDR2: MDHEN and SYDVKM. The ends lost 11 bases at V and 0 bases at J; junction bases unmatched: 6. The CDR3 totals 15 residues. CDR3 amino acids: CAGRLAGNSYNEQFF. CDR3 sequence (DNA): TGTGCCGGCCGACTAGCGGGAAACTCCTACAATGAGCAGTTCTTC.

The chain uses TRBV9 and TRBJ2-3; D is ambiguous. Germline CDR1 and CDR2: SGDLS and YYNGEE. The CDR3 is 18 amino acids. V lost 4 bases to trimming and J lost 0 bases, with 21 bases between them. The CDR3 region is CASSQIMVADPSTDTQYF. In DNA, the CDR3 is TGTGCCAGCAGCCAGATTATGGTCGCGGACCCTAGCACAGATACGCAGTATTTT. Complete variable domain (other parts from reference TRBV9 and TRBJ2-3): DSGVTQTPKHLITATGQRVTLRCSPRSGDLSVYWYQQSLDQGLQFLIQYYNGEERAKGNILERFSAQQFPDLHSELNLSSLELGDSALYFCASSQIMVADPSTDTQYFGPGTRLTVL.

V is TRBV19 and J is TRBJ1-5; perhaps TRBD1 as D (5 bases). The ends were cut back, 5 bases at V and 2 bases at J, with 19 bases in the middle. Germline CDR1 reads LNHDA; CDR2 reads SQIVND (reference sequence). This CDR3 is built from 17 residues. The CDR3 nucleotides are TGTGCCAGTAGTCCCAGACGGGACTTTAGTGGCAATCAGCCCCAGCATTTT. Translation: CASSPRRDFSGNQPQHF.

The rearrangement uses TRBV28 and TRBJ2-7, with 8 positions matching TRBD1. Germline assignment: CDR1 MDHEN and CDR2 SYDVKM. This CDR3 comprises 16 residues. The V and J ends lost 3 bases and 7 bases, in that order; junction bases with no gene match: 14. In DNA, the CDR3 is TGTGCCAGCAGTTTTCCTCCGGGACAGGCCTTTAGGGAGCAGTACTTC. This codes for CASSFPPGQAFREQYF. The full variable domain, in which reference TRBV28 and TRBJ2-7 provide the parts outside the CDR3, is DVKVTQSSRYLVKRTGEKVFLECVQDMDHENMFWYRQDPGLGLRLIYFSYDVKMKEKGDIPEGYSVSREKKERFSLILESASTNQTSMYLCASSFPPGQAFREQYFGPGTRLTVT.

The chain uses TRBV7-2 and TRBJ2-7, with unresolved D. With 3 bases removed from V and 6 bases from J, the gap between germline ends came to 9 bases. CDR3 size: 12 residues. The germline gives CDR1 SGHTA, CDR2 FQGNSA. The CDR3 sequence is CASSFGAREQYF. CDR3 in DNA: TGTGCCAGCAGCTTTGGCGCACGCGAGCAGTACTTC.

The chain uses TRBV25-1 and TRBJ1-1; D not resolved. Per the germline V gene, CDR1 is MGHDK and CDR2 is SYGVNS. The CDR3 runs to 13 residues. V was pared by 3 bases and J by 1 base, with 6 bases between. The CDR3 DNA follows: TGTGCCAGCAGTGATTCTTGGAACACTGAAGCTTTCTTT. This encodes CASSDSWNTEAFF.

The chain is built from TRBV15 and TRBJ1-1; the D gene is possibly TRBD1 (5 bases). Germline values: CDR1 LNHNV, CDR2 YYDKDF (reference sequence). The CDR3 length is 15 residues. Trimming shortened V by 3 bases and J by 3 bases, and 14 bases separated the two germline ends. The CDR3 DNA reads as TGTGCCACCAGCAGGGGGGTCAGGAGGGACACTGAAGCTTTCTTT. Amino acids: CATSRGVRRDTEAFF.

V is TRBV5-4 and J is TRBJ1-4; D gene uncertain. The V end was cut by 1 base, the J end by 3 bases, with 4 bases between. The CDR3 length is 13 residues. Germline CDR1 is SGHNT and CDR2 is YYREEE (reference sequence). The CDR3, as DNA: TGTGCCAGCAGCTTGCGGGCTAATGAAAAACTGTTTTTT. Amino acid sequence: CASSLRANEKLFF.

The chain joins TRBV7-3 to TRBJ1-5; no reliable D call. The germline V and J ends were trimmed by 0 bases and 3 bases, with 3 bases remaining between them. Germline CDR1 SGHTA, CDR2 FQGTGA. The CDR3 contains 13 residues. The CDR3 region is CASSLTPNQPQHF. CDR3 DNA: TGTGCCAGCAGCTTAACGCCCAATCAGCCCCAGCATTTT.

J is TRBJ1-2 and V is TRBV5-1; D is undetermined. Germline CDR1 and CDR2: SGHRS and YFSETQ. The V end was cut by 4 bases, the J end by 7 bases, with 14 bases between. The CDR3 runs to 13 residues. CDR3 coding DNA: TGCGCCAGCAGCCCGACGGGAGGTAGTGGCTACACCTTC. Protein: CASSPTGGSGYTF.

The J gene is TRBJ2-1, the V gene TRBV5-1; 7 positions match TRBD1. With 0 bases clipped from V and 5 bases from J, the junction kept 2 bases outside the gene matches. Germline V gene data show CDR1 as SGHRS and CDR2 as YFSETQ. The CDR3 sequence is 14 residues long. The CDR3: CASSLGGQNNEQFF. The CDR3 nucleotides read TGCGCCAGCAGCTTGGGGGGACAGAACAATGAGCAGTTCTTC. The full variable domain, its missing parts supplied by reference TRBV5-1 and TRBJ2-1, is KAGVTQTPRYLIKTRGQQVTLSCSPISGHRSVSWYQQTPGQGLQFLFEYFSETQRNKGNFPGRFSGRQFSNSRSEMNVSTLELGDSALYLCASSLGGQNNEQFFGPGTRLTVL.